The present entry profiles one TCR beta chain with its context. No antigen is known for it. The germline V gene supplies CDR1 SQVTM and CDR2 ANQGSEA. The CDR3 runs 15 residues from the cysteine to the phenylalanine. No DNA appears here. From each donor, an approximately 2.5 ml peripheral blood sample was drawn into PAXgene tubes and stored at -80 degrees C. Without any T cell sorting, total RNA was extracted from whole blood using the PAXgene blood miRNA kit on an automated QIAcube. Peripheral blood from monozygotic twin pairs, either concordant or discordant for inflammatory bowel disease, underwent deep TCRalpha and TCRbeta repertoire profiling that used unique molecular barcoding. Smoking habits were recorded for all twin pairs, with individuals classified as current, former or never smokers. The sample is drawn from a study of monozygotic twins with inflammatory bowel disease (dated by TCRdb to the late 2010s). Broadly, across the study: The complete study included about 28 monozygotic twin pairs: 19 IBD-discordant Danish pairs and nine German pairs, of which four were IBD-concordant and five were IBD-discordant. The search for disease-associated traits relied mainly on comparing IBD patients with their genetically identical healthy co-twins within discordant pairs. Each individual had, on average, about 151 000 unique TCRalpha sequences and 181 000 unique TCRbeta sequences available for analysis.

Libraries were constructed by 5' RACE. Preparation of each TCR library used roughly 3.5 ug of total RNA. For each sample, cDNA was synthesized in eight separate reactions using SMARTScribe reverse transcriptase. During cDNA synthesis, template switching was used to introduce unique molecular identifiers that contained a 6-nucleotide sample barcode. TCRalpha and TCRbeta cDNA was amplified by two nested PCRs of roughly 16 and 10 cycles, with bead purification after each PCR. Before amplification, the cDNA was treated with uracil DNA-glycosylase and purified using the QIAquick PCR purification kit. The second PCR added Illumina TruSeq-compatible adapters along with sample-specific barcodes. TapeStation and Qubit were used to check library quality and concentration, and around 5 ng of each library went into the pool. The pooled libraries were sequenced with 2 x 100 bp reads and custom sequencing primers on an Illumina HiSeq2500 single-index Rapid Run. As for the authors' bioinformatics: PCR and sequencing errors were corrected by UMI-based consensus assembly using MiGEC version 1.2.6. V(D)J alignment, clonotype assembly and CDR3 extraction were performed with MiXCR version 2.1.1. Gene usage, clonotype sharing and MAIT/NKT TCR abundance were normalised by analysing the top 1000, 10 000 and 20 000 clonotypes per sample. After downsampling to 27 000 UMIs, diversity was calculated as the inverse Simpson index using the vegan R package. Paired Mann-Whitney U tests were applied to discordant twin pairs, with Benjamini-Hochberg correction for multiple testing. After TCRdb reprocessed the reads, each CDR3 protein sequence was kept as one row, without DNA. TCRdb, not the authors, supplied the V and J calls. In this sample's table one finds 150,000 to 200,000 distinct CDR3 sequences. The ten largest clones represent approximately 7.4% of the sample.

General findings and caveats noted by the study authors: No difference in repertoire similarity was observed between concordant and discordant twins, possibly owing to limited statistical power. The results gave no support for a single strong signal or clonotype linked to IBD. The analysis was unable to tell apart different T cell subtypes. Differing immunosuppressive treatments among patients may have added background noise and inter-individual variability to the repertoires. Measured by the inverse Simpson index, TCRbeta repertoire diversity was lower in IBD patients than in their healthy co-twins. Compared with healthy twins, IBD patients had fewer clonotypes in common with other individuals, a difference most pronounced in patients showing signs of disease activity.

Material for sequencing was blood. This receptor was obtained from a human donor with ulcerative colitis or Crohn's disease, or a healthy co-twin of an affected twin (not recorded which). Here the chain combines TRBV29-1 and TRBJ2-7; TCRdb picks TRBD1, but there is no DNA to check that call. For the CDR3, the sequence is CSVEGLWDTTYEQYF.